The rows below give T cell receptor beta chains drawn from one sample of a study of T cell responses to AZD1222 COVID-19 vaccine. Sequencing was performed with immunoSEQ multiplex PCR; in TCRdb, only in-frame clones are kept and a portion is missing. This sample has about 140,000 clones, with approximately 93% found just once. This specimen was peripheral blood, taken after recovery from COVID-19. The receptors here all came from an adult who had recovered from COVID-19. CDR3s include the opening cysteine and the closing phenylalanine or tryptophan. Fields, in order: V gene, J gene, D gene, clone size, CDR3 protein, CDR3 DNA. D genes are given only for firm matches. Not every row has a clone size; where given, it reads once, few, many or a size class.

>TRBV6-5|TRBJ2-3|-|-
CASSYSAVVTDTQYF
TGTGCCAGCAGTTACTCTGCGGTAGTAACAGATACGCAGTATTTT
>TRBV11-3|TRBJ2-1|TRBD1|-
CASSYRQGSSNEQFF
TGTGCCAGCAGCTACAGACAGGGGTCTTCCAATGAGCAGTTCTTC
>TRBV2|TRBJ2-1|-|once
CASSELVGLQEQFF
TGTGCCAGCAGTGAGCTGGTTGGGTTGCAGGAGCAGTTCTTC
>TRBV6-1|TRBJ1-5|-|-
CASSVRSGVLEQPQHF
TGTGCCAGCAGTGTTCGCTCGGGAGTTTTAGAACAGCCCCAGCATTTT
>TRBV9|TRBJ2-3|-|-
CASSPSTDTQYF
TGTGCCAGCAGCCCGAGCACAGATACGCAGTATTTT
>TRBV6-5|TRBJ2-3|-|-
CASRGHGRQAQYF
TGTGCCAGCAGGGGGCACGGGCGTCAGGCGCAGTATTTT
>TRBV18|TRBJ2-5|-|-
CASSPEGREETQYF
TGTGCCAGCTCACCAGAGGGGCGGGAAGAGACCCAGTACTTC
>TRBV5-4|TRBJ1-6|-|-
CASSLQGSYNSPLHF
TGTGCCAGCAGCTTGCAGGGCTCCTATAATTCACCCCTCCACTTT
>TRBV21-1|TRBJ2-2|-|-
CASSKAQDRGDTGELFF
TGTGCCAGCAGCAAAGCGCAGGACAGGGGCGACACCGGGGAGCTGTTTTTT
>TRBV7-6|TRBJ1-1|-|-
CASSLGGSAEAFF
TGTGCCAGCAGCTTAGGGGGGTCAGCCGAAGCTTTCTTT
>TRBV7-2|TRBJ2-3|-|-
CASRSSRVVADTQYF
TGTGCCAGCAGGTCATCTAGAGTTGTAGCTGATACGCAGTATTTT
>TRBV28|TRBJ2-1|-|-
CASSLALGGLGRDEQFF
TGTGCCAGCAGTTTAGCCCTCGGGGGATTGGGCCGGGATGAGCAGTTCTTC
>TRBV2|TRBJ2-7|-|-
CASSIGDPGGYEQYF
TGTGCCAGCAGCATAGGAGACCCCGGGGGCTACGAGCAGTACTTC
>TRBV19|TRBJ1-2|-|-
CASSIGGVYGYTF
TGTGCCAGTAGTATTGGAGGTGTCTATGGCTACACCTTC
>TRBV18|TRBJ2-3|-|once
CASSIAGQSTDTQYF
TGTGCCAGCTCTATTGCGGGACAGAGCACAGATACGCAGTATTTT
>TRBV6-5|TRBJ2-7|TRBD1|few
CASTINRGNIDEQYF
TGTGCCAGCACTATAAACAGGGGCAATATCGACGAGCAGTACTTC
>TRBV14|TRBJ2-7|-|-
CASSPRDGGPFSYEQYF
TGTGCCAGCAGCCCCCGAGACGGGGGCCCCTTCTCCTACGAGCAGTACTTC